The rows below give T cell receptor beta chains drawn from one sample of a study of T cell changes during pregnancy in multiple sclerosis. Produced via immunoSEQ multiplex PCR; TCRdb's table is partial and in-frame only. The data show some 47,000 clones, about 90% seen once. Sequenced material: peripheral blood, taken in the first trimester of pregnancy. The receptors were gathered from a female donor with multiple sclerosis, enrolled in a pregnancy study. CDR3s leave out the opening cysteine and the closing phenylalanine or tryptophan. Each record gives: V gene, J gene, CDR3 protein.

V: TRBV4-1; J: TRBJ2-7; CDR3: ASSQEKAGGLDHEQY
V: TRBV27; J: TRBJ1-5; CDR3: ASRPFGPNQPQH
V: TRBV5-6; J: TRBJ1-2; CDR3: ASSSTLTAHYGYT
V: TRBV6-5; J: TRBJ1-2; CDR3: ASYRGWNYGYT
V: TRBV7-2; J: TRBJ2-7; CDR3: ASSSRSGGSSYEQY
V: TRBV4-1; J: TRBJ1-1; CDR3: ASNDPGQRMNTEAF
V: TRBV19; J: TRBJ2-1; CDR3: ASSPGLAGYNEQF
V: TRBV27; J: TRBJ1-4; CDR3: ASSLFPPRAGAATNEKLF
V: TRBV28; J: TRBJ1-6; CDR3: ASKERVDRAIYSPLH
V: TRBV5-1; J: TRBJ2-3; CDR3: ASSLTGPQETTQY
V: TRBV28; J: TRBJ1-1; CDR3: ASSYPGATEAF
V: TRBV9; J: TRBJ1-2; CDR3: ASSVAQGANGYT
V: TRBV4-1; J: TRBJ1-6; CDR3: ASGAAGGINSPLH
V: TRBV7-2; J: TRBJ2-3; CDR3: ASSLGLAGGDTQY
V: TRBV5-1; J: TRBJ2-4; CDR3: ASSLVPGSENIQY
V: TRBV5-6; J: TRBJ1-6; CDR3: ASSETLNNSPLH
V: TRBV5-8; J: TRBJ1-2; CDR3: ASSLRRGGYT
V: TRBV6-4; J: TRBJ2-3; CDR3: ASSDSGGATDTQY
V: TRBV5-4; J: TRBJ2-5; CDR3: ASSRDTGQETQY
V: TRBV10-3; J: TRBJ2-7; CDR3: AISEGDYTYEQY
V: TRBV25-1; J: TRBJ2-2; CDR3: ASAWDSDTGELF
V: TRBV11-2; J: TRBJ2-1; CDR3: ASSSNRGSSYNEQF
V: TRBV19; J: TRBJ1-5; CDR3: ASRAPDQPQH
V: TRBV13; J: TRBJ2-2; CDR3: ASSKEGVWGGELF
V: TRBV4-3; J: TRBJ2-1; CDR3: ASSQTSGGAQF
V: TRBV28; J: TRBJ2-1; CDR3: ASSFTAGVGDEQF
V: TRBV6-4; J: TRBJ2-1; CDR3: ASSDGETSDEQF
V: TRBV29-1; J: TRBJ1-2; CDR3: SVGDGPGYT
V: TRBV15; J: TRBJ2-1; CDR3: ATSRGETGRNEQF
V: TRBV11-2; J: TRBJ2-3; CDR3: ASSFLSGYTDTQY
V: TRBV4-1; J: TRBJ2-5; CDR3: ASSQGLHPETQY
V: TRBV15; J: TRBJ1-1; CDR3: ATSTSDTEAF
V: TRBV5-1; J: TRBJ1-1; CDR3: ASSPWDRGNTEAF
V: TRBV7-8; J: TRBJ2-1; CDR3: ASSPTEASSYNEQF
V: TRBV27; J: TRBJ1-1; CDR3: ASREWGRAPGTEAF
V: TRBV7-8; J: TRBJ2-7; CDR3: ASSGVRTAYEQY
V: TRBV4-3; J: TRBJ1-1; CDR3: ASSRVRGTEAF
V: TRBV7-2; J: TRBJ2-1; CDR3: ASSSYTAGEQF
V: TRBV7-2; J: TRBJ2-1; CDR3: ASSLFGGPVGEQF
V: TRBV7-2; J: TRBJ1-5; CDR3: ASSRTGRGNQPQH
V: TRBV18; J: TRBJ1-5; CDR3: ASSPNAGSNQPQH